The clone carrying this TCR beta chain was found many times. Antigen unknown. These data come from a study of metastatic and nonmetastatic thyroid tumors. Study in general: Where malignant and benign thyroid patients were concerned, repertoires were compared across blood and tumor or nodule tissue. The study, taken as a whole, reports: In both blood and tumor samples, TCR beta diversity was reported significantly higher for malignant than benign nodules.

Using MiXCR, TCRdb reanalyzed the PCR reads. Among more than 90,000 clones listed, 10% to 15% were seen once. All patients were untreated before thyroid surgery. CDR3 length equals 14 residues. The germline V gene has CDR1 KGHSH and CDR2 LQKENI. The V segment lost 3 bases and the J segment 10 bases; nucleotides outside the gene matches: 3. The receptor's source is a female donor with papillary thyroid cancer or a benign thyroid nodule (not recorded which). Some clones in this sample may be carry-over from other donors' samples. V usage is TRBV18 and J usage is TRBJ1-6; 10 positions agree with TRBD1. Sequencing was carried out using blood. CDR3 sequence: CASSPKTGGSPLHF. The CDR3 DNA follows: TGTGCCAGCTCACCTAAGACAGGGGGCTCACCCCTCCACTTT.